These 18 T cell receptor beta chains came from one sample sequenced in a study of shared clonotypes between healthy human individuals. Sequenced by immunoSEQ multiplex PCR; TCRdb stores in-frame clones only, minus some. The repertoire holds approximately 940,000 clones, with roughly 72% as singletons. Material: memory CD4+ T cells sorted from blood. The subset: CD45RA-negative fraction. The receptor set was obtained from a man younger than 35 in good health.

This clone appeared many times. The chain combines TRBV7-2 with TRBJ2-7; 14 nucleotides match TRBD2. The germline V gene encodes CDR1 SGHTA and CDR2 FQGNSA. This CDR3 has 19 amino acids. Trimming at V came to 5 bases and at J to 2 bases, leaving 14 bases not matched to a gene. The CDR3 DNA reads as TGTGCCAGCAGCACCCTGACCGGGACTAGCGGGAGCTTTGCCTACGAGCAGTACTTC. Its translation: CASSTLTGTSGSFAYEQYF.

The chain joins TRBV10-3 to TRBJ1-5; D not certain. This CDR3 has 14 residues. V was shortened by 8 bases and J by 0 bases, with 11 bases between the two germline ends. Germline V gene data show CDR1 as ENHRY and CDR2 as SYGVKD. The CDR3 sequence is CAIGSQNSNQPQHF. CDR3 DNA: TGTGCCATCGGGTCACAAAATAGCAATCAGCCCCAGCATTTT.

The chain carries TRBV7-8 and TRBJ1-3; possible D gene TRBD1, 5 bases. Looked up from germline, CDR1 is SGHVS and CDR2 is FQNEAQ. V was trimmed by 5 bases and J by 7 bases, leaving 15 bases between them. The CDR3 totals 14 residues. DNA of the CDR3: TGTGCCAGCAGCCTCATGGGGGGAAGGAACACCATATATTTT. Translated: CASSLMGGRNTIYF.

The CDR3 here is CAIRSTITTGTSGSETQYF. CDR3 nucleotides: TGTGCCATCCGAAGCACAATTACTACCGGGACTAGCGGGAGCGAGACCCAGTACTTC. The V and J genes are TRBV10-3 and TRBJ2-5; 14 bases fit TRBD2. In germline, CDR1 is ENHRY, CDR2 SYGVKD. There are 19 residues in the CDR3. The V segment lost 8 bases and the J segment 5 bases; nucleotides outside the gene matches: 19.

This rearrangement joins TRBV19 to TRBJ1-5; D may be TRBD1 (5 bases). Germline CDR1 and CDR2: LNHDA and SQIVND (reference sequence). The CDR3 has 16 residues. V dropped 6 bases and J dropped 3 bases, with 18 bases sitting between them. The CDR3 loop is CASRGWDGASNQPQHF. CDR3 in DNA: TGTGCCAGTAGAGGGTGGGACGGGGCCTCCAATCAGCCCCAGCATTTT.

The rearrangement uses TRBV6-5 and TRBJ2-3; D is unresolved. Trimming took off 7 bases at V and 4 bases at J, with 12 bases between the two ends. This CDR3 region has 13 residues. Germline assignment: CDR1 MNHEY and CDR2 SVGAGI. The CDR3 spells CASNPAKSDTQYF. DNA of the CDR3: TGTGCCAGCAATCCAGCGAAGTCAGATACGCAGTATTTT.

The chain is built from TRBV5-1 and TRBJ1-5; tentatively, D is TRBD1 (5 bases). Trimming removed 4 bases at V and 7 bases at J, with 18 bases between. Looked up from germline, CDR1 is SGHRS and CDR2 is YFSETQ. CDR3 size: 15 residues. The CDR3 here is CASSLSGGRWQPQHF. The CDR3 DNA follows: TGCGCCAGCAGCCTATCGGGGGGAAGATGGCAGCCCCAGCATTTT.

The rearrangement joins TRBV27 to TRBJ2-2; D gene unclear. Deletions cut 0 bases from V and 2 bases from J, with 4 bases between. Germline CDR1 MNHEY, CDR2 SMNVEV (reference sequence). The CDR3 runs 14 residues. This chain's CDR3 is CASSLSINTGELFF. The CDR3 DNA reads as TGTGCCAGCAGTTTATCGATAAACACCGGGGAGCTGTTTTTT.

The V call is TRBV2, the J call TRBJ2-5; D may be TRBD2 (5 bases). The CDR3 covers 13 residues. The germline gives CDR1 SNHLY, CDR2 FYNNEI. Trimming stripped 5 bases from V and 2 bases from J, with 9 bases between. CDR3 region: CASSSTRQETQYF. The CDR3, as DNA: TGTGCCAGCAGTTCTACTAGACAAGAGACCCAGTACTTC.

The chain couples TRBV5-4 to TRBJ2-3; unclear D gene. Trimming stripped 1 base from V and 0 bases from J, with 9 bases between. The CDR3 totals 15 residues. CDR1 SGHNT and CDR2 YYREEE come from the germline V gene (reference sequence). CDR3: CASSLRTPSTDTQYF. For the CDR3, the DNA is TGTGCCAGCAGCTTGAGAACGCCCAGCACAGATACGCAGTATTTT.

The chain employs TRBV7-9 and TRBJ2-7; D call uncertain. Germline lookup yields CDR1 SEHNR and CDR2 FQNEAQ (reference sequence). V lost 2 bases, J lost 6 bases, and 11 bases lay in between. This CDR3 has 13 amino acids. The CDR3 here is CASSLMGPSEQYF. In DNA, the CDR3 is TGTGCCAGCAGCTTAATGGGTCCCTCCGAGCAGTACTTC.

The table lists this clone with a few counts. The rearrangement uses TRBV9 and TRBJ2-3; D might be TRBD2 (5 bases). This CDR3 spans 16 amino acids. The ends were cut back, 1 base at V and 4 bases at J, with 16 bases in the middle. The germline V gene has CDR1 SGDLS and CDR2 YYNGEE. The CDR3 coding sequence is TGTGCCAGCAGCGTATTAGGACTCGGAATCGCAGATACGCAGTATTTT. Translating it yields CASSVLGLGIADTQYF.

This rearrangement joins TRBV30 to TRBJ2-7; 11 bases are shared with TRBD1. CDR3 length: 15 residues. V lost 0 bases, J lost 7 bases, and 8 bases stayed unmatched. Germline CDR1 is GTSNPN and CDR2 is SVGIG (reference sequence). CDR3 coding DNA: TGTGCCTGGAGTGTAATCTGGACAGGGGGCCAAGAGCAGTACTTC. Translating gives CAWSVIWTGGQEQYF.

This clone was observed a handful of times. The chain uses TRBV5-1 and TRBJ1-1, with 9 bases aligning to TRBD1. The germline gives CDR1 SGHRS, CDR2 YFSETQ. The CDR3 contains 16 residues. Trimming cost V 4 bases and J 5 bases; bases outside gene matches: 12. The CDR3 DNA reads as TGCGCCAGCAGCCCAGGGACAGGGTTGTTTGGGACTGAAGCTTTCTTT. Protein sequence: CASSPGTGLFGTEAFF.

This chain connects TRBV6-5 to TRBJ1-2; D gene uncertain. The V and J ends lost 0 bases and 5 bases respectively, with 13 bases between them. The length of the CDR3 is 15 residues. CDR1 is MNHEY and CDR2 is SVGAGI in the germline V gene. The DNA of the CDR3 is TGTGCCAGCAGTTACTCGTTAGGGATAGGGTATGGCTACACCTTC. It encodes CASSYSLGIGYGYTF.

J is TRBJ1-2 and V is TRBV7-9, with D tentatively TRBD1 (5 bases). The CDR3 runs to 15 residues. Germline V gives CDR1 SEHNR, CDR2 FQNEAQ (reference sequence). The V and J ends lost 3 bases and 3 bases respectively, with 14 bases between them. This CDR3 reads CASSFRDGRDYGYTF. The CDR3 DNA reads as TGTGCCAGCAGCTTTCGGGACGGAAGGGACTATGGCTACACCTTC.

The table lists this clone with a count of one. The chain joins TRBV5-1 to TRBJ2-2; TRBD1 matches at 8 bases. Germline values: CDR1 SGHRS, CDR2 YFSETQ. The V gene end was trimmed by 1 base and the J gene end by 2 bases; junction bases not matched to a gene: 7. This CDR3 contains 17 residues. CDR3 residues: CASSLQPGGLNTGELFF. The CDR3 nucleotides read TGCGCCAGCAGCTTGCAACCAGGGGGCCTAAACACCGGGGAGCTGTTTTTT.

The chain employs TRBV6-5 and TRBJ1-1, with D unclear. CDR1 is MNHEY and CDR2 is SVGAGI in the germline V gene. Trimming took off 6 bases at V and 0 bases at J, with 11 bases between the two ends. The CDR3 is 14 residues long. The DNA for the CDR3 is TGTGCCAGCAGAGATGCGAATTTGAACACTGAAGCTTTCTTT. Translated, it gives CASRDANLNTEAFF.